The entry that follows covers one T cell receptor (beta chain) sequence. Its antigen is currently unknown. This entry is derived from a study of CD8+ T cells in alopecia areata. Across the study: The tofacitinib course ran for 6 to 18 months and was followed by 6 months off drug.

With 6 bases removed from V and 14 bases from J, the gap between germline ends came to 17 bases. Germline CDR1 and CDR2: MGHDK and SYGVNS. CDR3 length: 12 amino acids. Specified treatment: oral pan-JAK inhibitor, 5-10 mg twice daily. Study conclusions and caveats: In scalp and blood during tofacitinib, many expanded lesional clones persisted. Scalp clonality and expanded CD8+ clones among the top 100 fell significantly with tofacitinib.

RNA, once extracted, was reverse transcribed into cDNA for use as the sequencing template. The assay was immunoSEQ multiplex PCR, and TCRdb's table has in-frame clones only and misses some. Of under 250,000 clones listed, approximately 70% are singletons. V is TRBV25-1 and J is TRBJ2-1; D might be TRBD1 or TRBD2, each matching 5 bases. The source is a human donor with alopecia areata. The material sequenced was CD4+ T cells sorted from blood, taken at week 44, from a patient treated with tofacitinib. CDR3 sequence reads: CASRGVGPPEFF. CDR3 coding DNA: TGTGCCAGCAGGGGGGTGGGGCCGCCGGAGTTCTTC.